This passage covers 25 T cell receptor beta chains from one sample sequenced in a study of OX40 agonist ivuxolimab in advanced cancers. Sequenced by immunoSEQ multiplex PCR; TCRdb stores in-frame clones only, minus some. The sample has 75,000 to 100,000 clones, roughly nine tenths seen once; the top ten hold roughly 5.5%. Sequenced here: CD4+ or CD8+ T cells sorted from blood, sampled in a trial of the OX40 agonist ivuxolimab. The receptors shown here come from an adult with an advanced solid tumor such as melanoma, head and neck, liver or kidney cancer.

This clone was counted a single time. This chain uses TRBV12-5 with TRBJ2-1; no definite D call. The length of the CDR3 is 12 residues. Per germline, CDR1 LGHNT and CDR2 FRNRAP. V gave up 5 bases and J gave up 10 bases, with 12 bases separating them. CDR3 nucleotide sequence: TGTGCTAGTGGTAATTCCTACGACGAGCAGTTCTTC. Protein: CASGNSYDEQFF.

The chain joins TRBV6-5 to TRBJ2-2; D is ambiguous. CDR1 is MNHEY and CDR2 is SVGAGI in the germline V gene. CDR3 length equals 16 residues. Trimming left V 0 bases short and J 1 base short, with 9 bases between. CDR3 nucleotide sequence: TGTGCCAGCAGTTACTCGAGCAGGCAGAACACCGGGGAGCTGTTTTTT. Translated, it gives CASSYSSRQNTGELFF.

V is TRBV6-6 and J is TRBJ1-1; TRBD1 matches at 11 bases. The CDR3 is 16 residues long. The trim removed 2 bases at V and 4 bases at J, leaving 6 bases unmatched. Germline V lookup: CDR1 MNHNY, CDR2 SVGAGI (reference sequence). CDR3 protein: CASSYPKGTGGTEAFF. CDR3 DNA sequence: TGTGCCAGCAGTTACCCGAAGGGGACAGGGGGCACTGAAGCTTTCTTT.

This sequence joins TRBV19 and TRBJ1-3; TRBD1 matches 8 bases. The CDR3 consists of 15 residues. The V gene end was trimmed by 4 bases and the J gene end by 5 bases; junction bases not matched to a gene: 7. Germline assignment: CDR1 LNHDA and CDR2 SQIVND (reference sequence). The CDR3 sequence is CASSTAWTGRNTIYF. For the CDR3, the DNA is TGTGCCAGTAGTACGGCTTGGACAGGGAGAAACACCATATATTTT.

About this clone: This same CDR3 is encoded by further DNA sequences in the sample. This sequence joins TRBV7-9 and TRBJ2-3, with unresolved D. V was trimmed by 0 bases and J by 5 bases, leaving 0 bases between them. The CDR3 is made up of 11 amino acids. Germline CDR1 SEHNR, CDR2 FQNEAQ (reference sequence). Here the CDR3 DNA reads TGTGCCAGCAGCTTAGCAGATACGCAGTATTTT. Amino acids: CASSLADTQYF.

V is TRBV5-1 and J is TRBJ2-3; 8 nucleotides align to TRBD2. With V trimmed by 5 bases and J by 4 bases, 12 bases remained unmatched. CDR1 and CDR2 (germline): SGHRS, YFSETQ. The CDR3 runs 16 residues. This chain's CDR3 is CASSKIIAGSADTQYF. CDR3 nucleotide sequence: TGCGCCAGCAGTAAGATAATAGCGGGGAGTGCAGATACGCAGTATTTT.

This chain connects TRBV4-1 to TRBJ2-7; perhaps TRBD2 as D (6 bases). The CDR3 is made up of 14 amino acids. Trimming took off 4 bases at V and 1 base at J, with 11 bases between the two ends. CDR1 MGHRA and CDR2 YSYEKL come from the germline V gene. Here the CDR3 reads CASSRPGGSYEQYF. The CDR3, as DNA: TGCGCCAGCAGCCGCCCCGGGGGTTCCTACGAGCAGTACTTC.

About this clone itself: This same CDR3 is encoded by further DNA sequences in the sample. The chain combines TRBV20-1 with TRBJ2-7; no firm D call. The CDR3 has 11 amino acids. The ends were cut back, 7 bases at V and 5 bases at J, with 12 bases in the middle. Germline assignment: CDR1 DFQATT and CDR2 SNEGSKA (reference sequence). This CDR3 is CSVRVVDEQYF. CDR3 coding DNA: TGCAGTGTCCGGGTCGTGGACGAGCAGTACTTC.

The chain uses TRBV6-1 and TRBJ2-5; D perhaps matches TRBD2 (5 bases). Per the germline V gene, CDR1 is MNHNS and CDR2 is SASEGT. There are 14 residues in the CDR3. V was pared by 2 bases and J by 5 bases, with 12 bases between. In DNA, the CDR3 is TGTGCCAGCAGTGAATACGAGGGAAGGGAGACCCAGTACTTC. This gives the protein CASSEYEGRETQYF.

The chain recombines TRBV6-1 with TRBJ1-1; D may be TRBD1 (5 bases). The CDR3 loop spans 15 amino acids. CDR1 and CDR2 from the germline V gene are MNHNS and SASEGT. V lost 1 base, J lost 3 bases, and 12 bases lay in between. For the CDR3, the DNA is TGTGCCAGCAGTGAAGGGGCAGGGTGGGACACTGAAGCTTTCTTT. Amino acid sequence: CASSEGAGWDTEAFF.

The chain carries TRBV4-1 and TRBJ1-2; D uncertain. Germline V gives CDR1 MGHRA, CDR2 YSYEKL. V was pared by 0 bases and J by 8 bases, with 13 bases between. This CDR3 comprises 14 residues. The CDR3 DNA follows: TGCGCCAGCAGCCAAGATCACGGCCACCCCGGCTACACCTTC. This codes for CASSQDHGHPGYTF.

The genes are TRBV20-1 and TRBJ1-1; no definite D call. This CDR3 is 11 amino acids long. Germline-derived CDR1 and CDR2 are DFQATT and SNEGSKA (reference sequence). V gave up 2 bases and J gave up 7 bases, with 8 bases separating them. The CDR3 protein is CSARIYGEAFF. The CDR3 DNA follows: TGCAGTGCTAGAATCTACGGTGAAGCTTTCTTT.

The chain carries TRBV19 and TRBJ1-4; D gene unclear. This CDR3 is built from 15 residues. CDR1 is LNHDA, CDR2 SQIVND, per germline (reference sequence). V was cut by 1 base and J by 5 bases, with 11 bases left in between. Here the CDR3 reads CASSIGGQRNEKLFF. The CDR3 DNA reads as TGTGCCAGTAGTATAGGAGGGCAGAGAAATGAAAAACTGTTTTTT.

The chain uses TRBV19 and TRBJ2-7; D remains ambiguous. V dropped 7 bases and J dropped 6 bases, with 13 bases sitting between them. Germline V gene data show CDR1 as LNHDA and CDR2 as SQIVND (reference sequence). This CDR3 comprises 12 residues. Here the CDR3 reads CASMTVKGEQYF. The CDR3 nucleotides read TGTGCCAGTATGACGGTGAAGGGCGAGCAGTACTTC.

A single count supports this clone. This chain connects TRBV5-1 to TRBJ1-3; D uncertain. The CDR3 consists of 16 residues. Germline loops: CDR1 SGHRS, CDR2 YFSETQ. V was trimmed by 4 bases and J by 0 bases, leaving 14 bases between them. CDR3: CASSKRAESSGNTIYF. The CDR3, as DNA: TGCGCCAGCAGCAAAAGGGCCGAGAGCTCTGGAAACACCATATATTTT.

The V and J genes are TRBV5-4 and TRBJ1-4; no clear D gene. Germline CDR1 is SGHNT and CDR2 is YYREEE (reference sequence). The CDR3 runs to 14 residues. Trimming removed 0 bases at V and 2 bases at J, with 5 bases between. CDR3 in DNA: TGTGCCAGCAGCTTGGCGGGGACTAATGAAAAACTGTTTTTT. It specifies CASSLAGTNEKLFF.

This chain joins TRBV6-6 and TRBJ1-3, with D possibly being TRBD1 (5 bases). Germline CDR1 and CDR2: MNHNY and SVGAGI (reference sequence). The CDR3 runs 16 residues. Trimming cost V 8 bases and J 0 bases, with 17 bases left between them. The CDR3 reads CASRATAQLSGNTIYF. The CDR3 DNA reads TGTGCCAGCCGTGCGACAGCCCAACTCTCTGGAAACACCATATATTTT.

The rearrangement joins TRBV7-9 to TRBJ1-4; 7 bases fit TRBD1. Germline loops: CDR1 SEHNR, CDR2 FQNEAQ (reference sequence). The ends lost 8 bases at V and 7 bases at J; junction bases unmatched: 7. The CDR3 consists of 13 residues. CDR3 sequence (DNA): TGTGCCAGCGGAGGGGGCTTGGGTGAAAAACTGTTTTTT. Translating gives CASGGGLGEKLFF.

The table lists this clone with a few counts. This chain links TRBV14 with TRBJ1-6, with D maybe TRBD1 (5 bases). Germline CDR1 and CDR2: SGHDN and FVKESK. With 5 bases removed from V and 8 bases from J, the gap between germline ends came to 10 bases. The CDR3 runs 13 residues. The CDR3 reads CASSTRGDSPLHF. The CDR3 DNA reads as TGTGCCAGCAGCACGAGGGGTGATTCACCCCTCCACTTT.

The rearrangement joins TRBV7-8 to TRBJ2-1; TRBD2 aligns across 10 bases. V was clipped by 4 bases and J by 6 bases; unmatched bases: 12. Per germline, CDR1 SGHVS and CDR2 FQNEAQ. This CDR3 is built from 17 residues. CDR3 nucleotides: TGTGCCAGCAGCTCGGAACCTAGCGGGGGCGACATCAATGAGCAGTTCTTC. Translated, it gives CASSSEPSGGDINEQFF. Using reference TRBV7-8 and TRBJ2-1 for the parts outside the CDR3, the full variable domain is GAGVSQSPRYKVAKRGQDVALRCDPISGHVSLFWYQQALGQGPEFLTYFQNEAQLDKSGLPSDRFFAERPEGSVSTLKIQRTQQEDSAVYLCASSSEPSGGDINEQFFGPGTRLTVL.

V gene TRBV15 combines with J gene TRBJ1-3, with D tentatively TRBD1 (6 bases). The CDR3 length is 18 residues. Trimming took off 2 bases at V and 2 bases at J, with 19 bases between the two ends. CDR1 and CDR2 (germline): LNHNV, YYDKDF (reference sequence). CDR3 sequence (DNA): TGTGCCACCAGCAGATCCCCCCCAACCGGGACAACTGGAAACACCATATATTTT. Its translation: CATSRSPPTGTTGNTIYF. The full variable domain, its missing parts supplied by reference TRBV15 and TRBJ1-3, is DAMVIQNPRYQVTQFGKPVTLSCSQTLNHNVMYWYQQKSSQAPKLLFHYYDKDFNNEADTPDNFQSRRPNTSFCFLDIRSPGLGDTAMYLCATSRSPPTGTTGNTIYFGEGSWLTVV.

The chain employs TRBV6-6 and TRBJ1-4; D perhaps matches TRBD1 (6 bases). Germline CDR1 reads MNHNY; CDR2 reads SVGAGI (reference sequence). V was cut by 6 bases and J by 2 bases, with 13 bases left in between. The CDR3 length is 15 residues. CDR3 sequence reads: CASSPGQSTNEKLFF. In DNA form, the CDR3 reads TGTGCCAGCAGCCCCGGACAGAGTACTAATGAAAAACTGTTTTTT.

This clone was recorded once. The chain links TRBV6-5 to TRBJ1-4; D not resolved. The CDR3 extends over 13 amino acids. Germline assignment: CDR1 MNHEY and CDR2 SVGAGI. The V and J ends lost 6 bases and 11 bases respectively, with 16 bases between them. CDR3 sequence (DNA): TGTGCCAGCAGCTCCAATGAGCAGGCGAAACTGTTTTTT. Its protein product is CASSSNEQAKLFF.

The CDR3 here is CASSQDGLGVQLSNQPQHF. CDR3 DNA sequence: TGCGCCAGCAGCCAAGATGGTTTAGGGGTGCAGCTTAGCAATCAGCCCCAGCATTTT. The chain couples TRBV4-1 to TRBJ1-5; tentatively, D is TRBD1 (5 bases). From germline, CDR1 is MGHRA and CDR2 YSYEKL. The CDR3 loop spans 19 amino acids. The V end was cut by 0 bases, the J end by 0 bases, with 18 bases between.

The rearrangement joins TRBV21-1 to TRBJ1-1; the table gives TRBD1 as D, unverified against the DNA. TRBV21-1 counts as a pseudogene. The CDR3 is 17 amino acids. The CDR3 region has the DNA TGTGCCAGCAGCAAAGAAGTAAGGGGACAGCTTTTCACTGAAGCTTTCTTT. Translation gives CASSKEVRGQLFTEAFF.